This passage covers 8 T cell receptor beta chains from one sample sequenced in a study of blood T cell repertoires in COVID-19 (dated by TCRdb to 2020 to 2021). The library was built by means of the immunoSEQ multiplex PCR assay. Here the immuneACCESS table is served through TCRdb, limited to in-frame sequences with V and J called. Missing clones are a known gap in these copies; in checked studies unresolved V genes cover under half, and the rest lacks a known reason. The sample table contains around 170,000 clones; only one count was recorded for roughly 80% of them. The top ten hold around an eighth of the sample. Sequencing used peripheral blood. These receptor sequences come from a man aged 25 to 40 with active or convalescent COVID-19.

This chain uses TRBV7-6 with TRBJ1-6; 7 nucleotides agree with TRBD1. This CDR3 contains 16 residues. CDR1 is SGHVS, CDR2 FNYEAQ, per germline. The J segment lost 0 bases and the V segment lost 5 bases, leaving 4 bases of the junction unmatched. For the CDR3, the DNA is TGTGCCAGCAGCCCAGGACAGGTCTCCTATAATTCACCCCTCCACTTT. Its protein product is CASSPGQVSYNSPLHF.

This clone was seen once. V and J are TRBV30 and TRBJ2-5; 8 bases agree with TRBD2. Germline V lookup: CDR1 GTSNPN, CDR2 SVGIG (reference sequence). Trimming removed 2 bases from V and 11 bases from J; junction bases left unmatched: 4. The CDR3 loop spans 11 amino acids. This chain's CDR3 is CAWSPSGGQYF. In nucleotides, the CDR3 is TGTGCCTGGAGTCCGAGCGGGGGTCAGTACTTC. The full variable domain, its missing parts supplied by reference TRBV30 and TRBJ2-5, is SQTIHQWPATLVQPVGSPLSLECTVEGTSNPNLYWYRQAAGRGLQLLFYSVGIGQISSEVPQNLSASRPQDRQFILSSKKLLLSDSGFYLCAWSPSGGQYFGPGTRLLVL.

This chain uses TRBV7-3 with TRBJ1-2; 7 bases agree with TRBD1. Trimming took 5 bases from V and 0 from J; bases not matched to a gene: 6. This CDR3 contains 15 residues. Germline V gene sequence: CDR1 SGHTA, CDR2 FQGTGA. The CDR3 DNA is TGTGCCAGCAGCCCTGAAGGACAGGCTAACTATGGCTACACCTTC. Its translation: CASSPEGQANYGYTF.

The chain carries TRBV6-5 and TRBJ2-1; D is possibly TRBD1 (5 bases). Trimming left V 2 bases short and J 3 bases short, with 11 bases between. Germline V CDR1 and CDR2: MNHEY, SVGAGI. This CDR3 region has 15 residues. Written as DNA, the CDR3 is TGTGCCAGCAGTTACACGCCAAGGGGCTACAATGAGCAGTTCTTC. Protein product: CASSYTPRGYNEQFF.

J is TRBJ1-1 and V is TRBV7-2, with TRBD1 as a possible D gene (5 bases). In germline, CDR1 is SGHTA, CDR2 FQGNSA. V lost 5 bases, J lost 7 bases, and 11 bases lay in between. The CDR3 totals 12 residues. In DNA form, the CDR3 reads TGTGCCAGCAGCAGGGGAACGGTTGAAGCTTTCTTT. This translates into CASSRGTVEAFF. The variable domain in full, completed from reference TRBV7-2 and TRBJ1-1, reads GAGVSQSPSNKVTEKGKDVELRCDPISGHTALYWYRQSLGQGLEFLIYFQGNSAPDKSGLPSDRFSAERTGGSVSTLTIQRTQQEDSAVYLCASSRGTVEAFFGQGTRLTVV.

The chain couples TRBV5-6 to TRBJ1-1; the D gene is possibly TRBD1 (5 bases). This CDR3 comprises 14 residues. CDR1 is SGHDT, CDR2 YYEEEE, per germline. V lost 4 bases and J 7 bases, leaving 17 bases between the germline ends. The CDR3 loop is CASSGGGKEDEAFF. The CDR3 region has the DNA TGTGCCAGCAGCGGCGGGGGGAAGGAGGATGAAGCTTTCTTT.

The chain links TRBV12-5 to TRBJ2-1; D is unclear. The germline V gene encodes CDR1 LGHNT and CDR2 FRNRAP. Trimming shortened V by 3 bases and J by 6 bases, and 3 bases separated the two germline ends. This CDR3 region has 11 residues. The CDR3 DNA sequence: TGTGCTAGTGGTTTCGGCAATGAGCAGTTCTTC. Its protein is CASGFGNEQFF.

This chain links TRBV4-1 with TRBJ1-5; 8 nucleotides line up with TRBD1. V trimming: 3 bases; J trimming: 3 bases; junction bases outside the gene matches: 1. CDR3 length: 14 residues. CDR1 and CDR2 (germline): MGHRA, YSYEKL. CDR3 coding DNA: TGCGCCAGCAGCCAGACAGGGGTCAATCAGCCCCAGCATTTT. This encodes CASSQTGVNQPQHF.